The 22 T cell receptor beta chains in this list originate from one sample, sequenced in a study of cytomegalovirus exposure and HLA in healthy donors. Both 60 Vbeta primers and 13 Jbeta primers went into the PCR. Data came from immunoSEQ multiplex PCR; TCRdb stores just in-frame clones and leaves some out. The table has approximately 88,000 clones, more than 60% seen once. The specimen was PBMCs. These receptors all come from a man aged 50 to 60 in good health and CMV-seropositive.

V is TRBV6-5 and J is TRBJ1-1, with TRBD1 identical over 9 bases. This CDR3 has 15 amino acids. Germline lookup yields CDR1 MNHEY and CDR2 SVGAGI. Trimming at V came to 5 bases and at J to 1 base, leaving 5 bases not matched to a gene. CDR3: CASSRKGQGNTEAFF. The CDR3 DNA is TGTGCCAGCAGTAGAAAGGGACAGGGGAACACTGAAGCTTTCTTT.

The chain couples TRBV7-2 to TRBJ2-7, with D possibly TRBD2 on 7 matching bases. Germline V lookup: CDR1 SGHTA, CDR2 FQGNSA. The length of the CDR3 is 14 residues. Trimming removed 3 bases from V and 4 bases from J, with 13 bases in between. The CDR3 sequence: CASSFGGTSYEQYF. The CDR3 nucleotides read TGTGCCAGCAGCTTCGGGGGGACATCTTACGAGCAGTACTTC.

This clone was counted between two and nine times. The genes are TRBV27 and TRBJ2-7, with 7 bases lining up with TRBD1. The ends lost 0 bases at V and 2 bases at J; junction bases unmatched: 4. The CDR3 has 15 amino acids. The germline V gene encodes CDR1 MNHEY and CDR2 SMNVEV (reference sequence). CDR3 loop: CASSLSRDSTYEQYF. CDR3 nucleotide sequence: TGTGCCAGCAGTTTATCCCGGGACAGTACCTACGAGCAGTACTTC.

As regards this clone: One junction end does not reproduce the germline sequence, and a read error may be involved. The chain links TRBV30 to TRBJ1-5; 7 nucleotides match TRBD1. There are 13 residues in the CDR3. Germline CDR1 reads GTSNPN; CDR2 reads SVGIG (reference sequence). The CDR3 nucleotides read TGTGCCTGGAGTAAACAGGGGAGTCAGCCCCAGAATTTT. The encoded protein is CAWSKQGSQPQNF.

The chain recombines TRBV7-2 with TRBJ1-2; 7 bases are a match to TRBD1. The ends lost 6 bases at V and 4 bases at J; junction bases unmatched: 11. Per germline, CDR1 SGHTA and CDR2 FQGNSA. The CDR3 runs to 15 residues. CDR3 loop: CASSSGTDNPYGYTF. The CDR3 coding sequence is TGTGCCAGCAGTTCCGGGACAGATAATCCCTATGGCTACACCTTC.

The chain is built from TRBV7-9 and TRBJ1-4; D gene uncertain. V shed 5 bases and J shed 8 bases, with 15 bases lying between them. Germline-derived CDR1 and CDR2 are SEHNR and FQNEAQ (reference sequence). The CDR3 extends over 14 amino acids. CDR3 bases: TGTGCCAGCAGCCGTATAAGTTTGGAGGAAAAACTGTTTTTT. Translated: CASSRISLEEKLFF.

The genes are TRBV28 and TRBJ2-7; 10 bases are a match to TRBD1. The germline CDR1 and CDR2 sequences are MDHEN and SYDVKM. The CDR3 covers 16 residues. The trim removed 2 bases at V and 5 bases at J, leaving 9 bases unmatched. The chain's CDR3 is CASSLPITGTGDEQYF. In DNA form, the CDR3 reads TGTGCCAGCAGTTTACCGATCACCGGGACAGGGGACGAGCAGTACTTC.

This clone was found a few times. The chain joins TRBV27 to TRBJ2-6; 7 bases are shared with TRBD2. The CDR3 totals 14 residues. Looked up from germline, CDR1 is MNHEY and CDR2 is SMNVEV (reference sequence). Unmatched junction bases numbered 8, after V lost 5 bases and J lost 10 bases. CDR3 amino acids: CASSGDLGGNVLTF. In nucleotides, the CDR3 is TGTGCCAGCAGTGGGGACCTGGGAGGGAACGTCCTGACTTTC.

This clone has a single count. The chain uses TRBV18 and TRBJ1-1; D not certain. Between the trimmed V and J ends, which lost 2 bases and 1 base, there was a span of 20 bases. This CDR3 has 18 residues. CDR1 and CDR2 from the germline V gene are KGHSH and LQKENI. The DNA for the CDR3 is TGTGCCAGCTCACCAGTTTTCATTCAGACAAGCCCGAACACTGAAGCTTTCTTT. The encoded protein is CASSPVFIQTSPNTEAFF.

On this clone: A read error may produce the germline difference seen at one junction end. The chain uses TRBV7-9 and TRBJ2-7; 8 bases fit TRBD1. The germline CDR1 and CDR2 sequences are SEHNR and FQNEAQ (reference sequence). CDR3 length: 14 amino acids. DNA for the CDR3: TGTTCCAGCAGCCCTCCGGACAGGGTAAGCGAGCAGTACTTC. Amino acids: CSSSPPDRVSEQYF.

The chain couples TRBV27 to TRBJ1-5, with D possibly TRBD1 on 6 matching bases. V lost 6 bases and J 5 bases, leaving 14 bases between the germline ends. This CDR3 has 14 amino acids. Germline V lookup: CDR1 MNHEY, CDR2 SMNVEV (reference sequence). The CDR3 here is CASSPTGLDQPQHF. The DNA for the CDR3 is TGTGCCAGCAGCCCGACAGGACTCGATCAGCCCCAGCATTTT.

With regard to this clone: One junction end disagrees with the germline gene, perhaps due to a read error. The V and J genes are TRBV15 and TRBJ1-5; TRBD1 might be the D (6 bases). There are 14 residues in the CDR3. Germline-derived CDR1 and CDR2 are LNHNV and YYDKDF (reference sequence). CDR3 amino acids: CATSRDTGGGPQNF. In DNA, the CDR3 is TGTGCCACCAGCAGAGATACGGGGGGCGGGCCCCAGAATTTT.

The chain couples TRBV19 to TRBJ1-5; unclear D gene. V lost 5 bases, J lost 1 base, and 15 bases lay in between. CDR1 LNHDA and CDR2 SQIVND come from the germline V gene (reference sequence). The length of the CDR3 is 16 residues. The CDR3 nucleotides are TGTGCCAGTAGTTTCTCCGGGGAGGCGAGCAATCAGCCCCAGCATTTT. Translated, it gives CASSFSGEASNQPQHF.

V usage is TRBV5-6 and J usage is TRBJ1-6; maybe TRBD1 (5 bases). Trimming removed 4 bases from V and 11 bases from J, with 10 bases in between. Germline V lookup: CDR1 SGHDT, CDR2 YYEEEE. This CDR3 spans 12 amino acids. CDR3 residues: CASSPGPTPLHF. The CDR3 DNA reads as TGTGCCAGCAGCCCAGGGCCGACACCCCTCCACTTT.

CDR3 DNA sequence: TGTGCCACCAGCAAAATGGGACAGGGTGGTGAAGCTTTCTTT. Translated: CATSKMGQGGEAFF. The chain employs TRBV15 and TRBJ1-1; 9 bases are a match to TRBD1. With 4 bases clipped from V and 7 bases from J, the junction kept 7 bases outside the gene matches. Germline V gene sequence: CDR1 LNHNV, CDR2 YYDKDF (reference sequence). This CDR3 contains 14 residues. Filled out from reference TRBV15 and TRBJ1-1, the complete variable domain reads DAMVIQNPRYQVTQFGKPVTLSCSQTLNHNVMYWYQQKSSQAPKLLFHYYDKDFNNEADTPDNFQSRRPNTSFCFLDIRSPGLGDTAMYLCATSKMGQGGEAFFGQGTRLTVV.

This clone was counted only a few times. This chain uses TRBV5-6 with TRBJ2-3; 12 nucleotides agree with TRBD2. The length of the CDR3 is 16 residues. Germline V gives CDR1 SGHDT, CDR2 YYEEEE. V shed 4 bases, J shed 5 bases, and the junction held 8 bases outside the gene matches. The CDR3 sequence is CASSPSTTSGGDTQYF. CDR3 sequence (DNA): TGTGCCAGCAGCCCAAGTACGACTAGCGGGGGAGATACGCAGTATTTT.

This chain uses TRBV5-4 with TRBJ2-3, with D maybe TRBD2 (5 bases). With 3 bases removed from V and 0 bases from J, the gap between germline ends came to 17 bases. Germline loops: CDR1 SGHNT, CDR2 YYREEE (reference sequence). CDR3 length equals 17 residues. The CDR3 DNA reads as TGTGCCAGCAGCTCCGACGGGTCAGGACTTAGCACAGATACGCAGTATTTT. Its protein is CASSSDGSGLSTDTQYF.

This chain joins TRBV14 and TRBJ2-3; D perhaps matches TRBD2 (6 bases). CDR1 is SGHDN, CDR2 FVKESK, per germline. The CDR3 is 14 amino acids. V dropped 5 bases and J dropped 3 bases, with 12 bases sitting between them. The CDR3 protein is CASSLTGGTDTQYF. The CDR3 region has the DNA TGTGCCAGCAGCTTGACCGGGGGAACAGATACGCAGTATTTT.

This clone showed up just a few times. This chain connects TRBV2 to TRBJ2-1, with a weak D call TRBD1 (6 bases). Germline V lookup: CDR1 SNHLY, CDR2 FYNNEI. V shed 1 base and J shed 7 bases, with 11 bases lying between them. The CDR3 contains 14 residues. CDR3 coding DNA: TGTGCCAGCAGTGAAGAGATGGGGGCGAATGAGCAGTTCTTC. Its protein product is CASSEEMGANEQFF.

This clone came up a few times. The chain uses TRBV6-6 and TRBJ1-5; no definite D call. CDR1 is MNHNY, CDR2 SVGAGI, per germline (reference sequence). The CDR3 has 15 residues. Trimming removed 8 bases at V and 4 bases at J, with 18 bases between. The CDR3: CASLVGQTRNQPQHF. In nucleotides, the CDR3 is TGTGCCAGCTTAGTTGGGCAGACCCGTAATCAGCCCCAGCATTTT.

In its sample, this clone was seen a few times. The chain is built from TRBV7-2 and TRBJ1-3, with D uncertain. There are 14 residues in the CDR3. The V gene lost 2 bases and the J gene lost 0 bases, with 5 bases spanning the gap. Germline V lookup: CDR1 SGHTA, CDR2 FQGNSA. CDR3 bases: TGTGCCAGCAGCTTACGGTTCTCTGGAAACACCATATATTTT. Translation gives CASSLRFSGNTIYF.

This clone was found once. The V and J genes are TRBV6-1 and TRBJ1-5; D not resolved. This CDR3 is 14 amino acids long. CDR1 MNHNS and CDR2 SASEGT come from the germline V gene. Trimming took off 3 bases at V and 2 bases at J, with 8 bases between the two ends. CDR3 DNA sequence: TGTGCCAGCAGTGAGTCCGGGGGCAATCAGCCCCAGCATTTT. Protein sequence: CASSESGGNQPQHF.